By share of the sample, the clone carrying this T cell receptor beta chain is medium-sized (0.01 to 0.1%). The target antigen is unknown. Here immunoSEQ multiplex PCR was the method, and the copy in TCRdb shows in-frame clones only, minus some. The table records approximately 78,000 clones, more than 75% of them present only once. This sample was taken from a study of graft-versus-host responses after intestinal transplantation. Across the study: Isolated intestinal, liver-intestinal, or multivisceral transplants had been given to the recipients. Recipients uniformly received anti-thymocyte globulin induction, followed by tacrolimus and steroids for approximately 3 years.

Overall study findings and caveats: Elevated graft-versus-host to host-versus-graft clonal ratios in allografts were recorded for patients with graft-donor T cell macrochimerism. There were GvH clones found in recipient marrow, and some of them appeared first in ileum or blood.

The CDR3 length is 14 residues. V shed 8 bases and J shed 3 bases, with 17 bases lying between them. Germline V lookup: CDR1 MDHEN, CDR2 SYDVKM. The material was unstimulated CD8+ T cells sorted from spleen or lymph node cells, obtained before transplant. The TCR originated in a human donor who was the organ donor for an intestinal transplant. The rearrangement joins TRBV28 to TRBJ2-7; TRBD2 is a possible D gene (6 bases). CDR3 residues: CASRPIGLNYEQYF. The CDR3 DNA reads as TGTGCCAGCCGGCCGATTGGACTAAACTACGAGCAGTACTTC. Variable domain in full (rest from reference TRBV28 and TRBJ2-7): DVKVTQSSRYLVKRTGEKVFLECVQDMDHENMFWYRQDPGLGLRLIYFSYDVKMKEKGDIPEGYSVSREKKERFSLILESASTNQTSMYLCASRPIGLNYEQYFGPGTRLTVT.